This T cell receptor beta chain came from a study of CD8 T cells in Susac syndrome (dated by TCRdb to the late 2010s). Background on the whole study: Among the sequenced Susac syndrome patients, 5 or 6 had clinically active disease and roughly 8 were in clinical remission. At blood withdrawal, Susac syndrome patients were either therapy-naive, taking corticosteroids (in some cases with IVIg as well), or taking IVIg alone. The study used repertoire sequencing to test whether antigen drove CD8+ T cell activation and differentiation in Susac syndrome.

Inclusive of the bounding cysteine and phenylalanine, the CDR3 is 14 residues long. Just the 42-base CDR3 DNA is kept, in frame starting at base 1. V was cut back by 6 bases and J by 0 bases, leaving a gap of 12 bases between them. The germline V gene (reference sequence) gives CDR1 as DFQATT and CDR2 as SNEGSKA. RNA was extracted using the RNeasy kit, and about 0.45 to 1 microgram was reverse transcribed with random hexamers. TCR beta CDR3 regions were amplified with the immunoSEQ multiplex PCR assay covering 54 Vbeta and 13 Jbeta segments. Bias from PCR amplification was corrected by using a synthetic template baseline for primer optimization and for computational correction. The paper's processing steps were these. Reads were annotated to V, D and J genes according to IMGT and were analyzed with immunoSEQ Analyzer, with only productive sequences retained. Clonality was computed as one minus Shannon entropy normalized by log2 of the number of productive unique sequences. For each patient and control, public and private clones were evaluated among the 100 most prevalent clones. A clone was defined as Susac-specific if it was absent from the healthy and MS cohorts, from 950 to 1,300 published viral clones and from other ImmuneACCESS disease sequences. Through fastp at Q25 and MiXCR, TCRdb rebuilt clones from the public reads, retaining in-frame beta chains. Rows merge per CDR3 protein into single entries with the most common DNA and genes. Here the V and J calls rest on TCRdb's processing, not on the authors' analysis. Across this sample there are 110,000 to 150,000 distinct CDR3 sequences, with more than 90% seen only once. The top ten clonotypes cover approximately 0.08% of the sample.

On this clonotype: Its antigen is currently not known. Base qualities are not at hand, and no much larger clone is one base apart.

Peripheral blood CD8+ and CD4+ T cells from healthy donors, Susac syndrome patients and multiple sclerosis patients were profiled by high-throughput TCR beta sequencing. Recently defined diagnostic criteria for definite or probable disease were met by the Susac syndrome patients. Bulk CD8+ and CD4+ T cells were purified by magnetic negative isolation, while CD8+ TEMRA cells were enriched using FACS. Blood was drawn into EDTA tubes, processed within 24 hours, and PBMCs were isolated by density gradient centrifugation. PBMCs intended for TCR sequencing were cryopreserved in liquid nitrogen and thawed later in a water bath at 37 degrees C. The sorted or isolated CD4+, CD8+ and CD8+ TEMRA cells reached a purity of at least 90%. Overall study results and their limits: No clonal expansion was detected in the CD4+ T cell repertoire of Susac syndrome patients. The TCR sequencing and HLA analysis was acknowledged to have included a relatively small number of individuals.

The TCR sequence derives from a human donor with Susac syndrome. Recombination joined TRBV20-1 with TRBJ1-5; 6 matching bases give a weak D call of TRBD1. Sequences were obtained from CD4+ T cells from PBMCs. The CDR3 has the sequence CSATDRNSNQPQHF. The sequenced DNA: TGCAGTGCCACGGACAGAAATAGCAATCAGCCCCAGCATTTT.